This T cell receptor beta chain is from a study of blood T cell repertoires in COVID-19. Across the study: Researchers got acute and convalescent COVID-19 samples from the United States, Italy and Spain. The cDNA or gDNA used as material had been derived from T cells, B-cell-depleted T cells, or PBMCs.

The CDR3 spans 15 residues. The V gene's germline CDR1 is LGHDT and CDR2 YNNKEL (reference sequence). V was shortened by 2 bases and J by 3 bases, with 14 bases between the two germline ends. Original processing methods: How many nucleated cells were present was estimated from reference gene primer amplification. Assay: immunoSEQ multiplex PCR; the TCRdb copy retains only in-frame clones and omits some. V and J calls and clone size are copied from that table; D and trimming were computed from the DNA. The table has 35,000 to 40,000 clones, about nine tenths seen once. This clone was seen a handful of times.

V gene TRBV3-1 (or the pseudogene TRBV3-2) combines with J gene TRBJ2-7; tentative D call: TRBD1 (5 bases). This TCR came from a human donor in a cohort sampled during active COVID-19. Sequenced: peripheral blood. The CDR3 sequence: CASSQKGQIIYEQYF. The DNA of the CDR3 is TGTGCCAGCAGCCAAAAAGGACAAATAATCTACGAGCAGTACTTC.